Below, 24 T cell receptor beta chains from the same sample are listed, as sequenced in a study of blood T cell repertoires in COVID-19. Measured with immunoSEQ multiplex PCR; TCRdb has only the in-frame clones, and not every one. This table holds under 200,000 clones, 70% to 85% found once. Sequenced material: peripheral blood. The receptors here all came from a woman older than 75 with acute or convalescent COVID-19.

J is TRBJ2-1 and V is TRBV27, with TRBD2 matching 9 bases. In germline, CDR1 is MNHEY, CDR2 SMNVEV (reference sequence). The V segment lost 2 bases and the J segment 7 bases; nucleotides outside the gene matches: 6. The CDR3 loop spans 15 amino acids. The CDR3 protein is CASSLRAGGPNEQFF. DNA for the CDR3: TGTGCCAGCAGTTTAAGAGCGGGGGGACCAAATGAGCAGTTCTTC.

The rearrangement links TRBV6-2 or TRBV6-3 to TRBJ2-7; 7 positions agree with TRBD2. The V gene end was trimmed by 4 bases and the J gene end by 2 bases; junction bases not matched to a gene: 8. Germline CDR1 and CDR2: MNHEY and SVGEGT. This CDR3 region has 15 residues. The CDR3 protein is CASSSLGGGTYEQYF. CDR3 DNA sequence: TGTGCCAGCAGTTCTCTTGGCGGGGGAACCTACGAGCAGTACTTC.

The chain has TRBV2 and TRBJ1-4, with 7 bases that match TRBD1. V dropped 5 bases and J dropped 8; count of bases not matched to a gene: 5. The CDR3 spans 13 residues. CDR1 and CDR2 from the germline V gene are SNHLY and FYNNEI. The CDR3 region has the DNA TGTGCCAGCAGTCGACAGGGCTTGGAAAAACTGTTTTTT. Its translation is CASSRQGLEKLFF.

This clone occurred once. The CDR3 protein is CASSVGGEGGTQYF. In DNA, the CDR3 is TGTGCCAGCAGCGTAGGGGGCGAGGGAGGGACCCAGTACTTC. The rearrangement joins TRBV9 to TRBJ2-5; the D gene is possibly TRBD2 (6 bases). The V end lost 0 bases, the J end lost 7 bases, and 13 bases lay between the germline ends. There are 14 residues in the CDR3. Germline V CDR1 and CDR2: SGDLS, YYNGEE.

The chain recombines TRBV5-4 with TRBJ2-6; maybe TRBD1 (6 bases). Trimming took off 1 base at V and 4 bases at J, with 12 bases between the two ends. Germline CDR1 is SGHNT and CDR2 is YYREEE (reference sequence). The CDR3 contains 16 residues. The CDR3 protein is CASSLRQAAGANVLTF. The DNA for the CDR3 is TGTGCCAGCAGCTTGAGACAGGCGGCCGGGGCCAACGTCCTGACTTTC.

The chain is built from TRBV4-1 and TRBJ2-3; a weak D match, TRBD2 (6 bases). CDR1 is MGHRA, CDR2 YSYEKL, per germline. Trimming removed 4 bases at V and 5 bases at J, with 16 bases between. The CDR3 is 15 residues long. CDR3 protein: CASSRFGGAEDTQYF. The DNA for the CDR3 is TGCGCCAGCAGCCGCTTCGGCGGGGCTGAAGATACGCAGTATTTT.

CDR3 in amino acids: CASSPQGGGPTGELFF. CDR3 nucleotides: TGCGCCAGCAGCCCCCAAGGGGGTGGGCCCACCGGGGAGCTGTTTTTT. The chain is built from TRBV5-1 and TRBJ2-2; TRBD1 might be the D (6 bases). The CDR3 loop spans 16 amino acids. V was shortened by 4 bases and J by 4 bases, with 17 bases between the two germline ends. CDR1 and CDR2 from the germline V gene are SGHRS and YFSETQ.

This chain uses TRBV10-3 with TRBJ2-1, with TRBD1 matching over 7 bases. Trimming took 6 bases from V and 2 from J; bases not matched to a gene: 7. Germline V gene lookup returns CDR1 ENHRY and CDR2 SYGVKD. The CDR3 has 15 amino acids. CDR3 region: CAISSDRDTYNEQFF. As DNA, the CDR3 is TGTGCCATCAGCTCTGACAGGGACACCTACAATGAGCAGTTCTTC.

This clone came up once. V usage is TRBV7-9 and J usage is TRBJ2-1; 12 nucleotides line up with TRBD2. This CDR3 spans 18 amino acids. Losses at the gene ends were 5 bases for V and 5 bases for J; bases not matched to a gene: 13. Germline V gives CDR1 SEHNR, CDR2 FQNEAQ (reference sequence). CDR3 in amino acids: CASSGGLAGLLLNNEQFF. As DNA, the CDR3 is TGTGCCAGCAGCGGGGGACTAGCGGGCCTACTACTGAACAATGAGCAGTTCTTC.

The chain couples TRBV18 to TRBJ1-4; TRBD1 matches 9 bases. Per the germline V gene, CDR1 is KGHSH and CDR2 is LQKENI. The CDR3 has 16 amino acids. V lost 1 base, J lost 4 bases, and 4 bases stayed unmatched. CDR3 bases: TGTGCCAGCTCACCACGAGGGACAGGGCTTAATGAAAAACTGTTTTTT. Protein product: CASSPRGTGLNEKLFF.

The rearrangement uses TRBV21-1 and TRBJ1-5; TRBD1, the table's D call, lacks a check against the DNA. TRBV21-1 is an annotated pseudogene. The CDR3 has 21 amino acids. The CDR3 coding sequence is TGTGCCAGCAGCGCAAAGGGCAACCCTAAGACAGGGGGCCATAGCAATCAGCCCCAGCATTTT. It yields the protein CASSAKGNPKTGGHSNQPQHF.

V gene TRBV25-1 combines with J gene TRBJ1-3; no firm D call. The CDR3 has 13 amino acids. Germline V gene sequence: CDR1 MGHDK, CDR2 SYGVNS. Trimming removed 2 bases at V and 4 bases at J, with 6 bases between. The CDR3 reads CASSEDLGNTIYF. DNA for the CDR3: TGTGCCAGCAGTGAAGACTTGGGAAACACCATATATTTT.

The CDR3 region is CASSPSPSSYEQYF. CDR3 nucleotides: TGTGCCAGCTCACCAAGTCCCAGCTCCTACGAGCAGTACTTC. The chain carries TRBV18 and TRBJ2-7; D gene ambiguous. Trimming shortened V by 2 bases and J by 0 bases, and 8 bases separated the two germline ends. Germline CDR1 reads KGHSH; CDR2 reads LQKENI. The CDR3 extends over 14 amino acids. Complete variable domain (other parts from reference TRBV18 and TRBJ2-7): NAGVMQNPRHLVRRRGQEARLRCSPMKGHSHVYWYRQLPEEGLKFMVYLQKENIIDESGMPKERFSAEFPKEGPSILRIQQVVRGDSAAYFCASSPSPSSYEQYFGPGTRLTVT.

The chain employs TRBV5-4 and TRBJ1-6; perhaps TRBD1 as D (5 bases). There are 12 residues in the CDR3. Germline V lookup: CDR1 SGHNT, CDR2 YYREEE (reference sequence). The V gene lost 3 bases and the J gene lost 14 bases, with 12 bases spanning the gap. The CDR3 DNA reads as TGTGCCAGCAGCTCTGGGACTAGAACCCTCCACTTT. Protein product: CASSSGTRTLHF.

The rearrangement joins TRBV2 to TRBJ1-1; 9 positions agree with TRBD1. This CDR3 is built from 13 residues. CDR1 is SNHLY, CDR2 FYNNEI, per germline. The trim removed 7 bases at V and 4 bases at J, leaving 4 bases unmatched. The CDR3 sequence is CASTGQGPTEAFF. CDR3 coding DNA: TGTGCCAGCACCGGACAGGGGCCCACTGAAGCTTTCTTT.

This chain uses TRBV5-1 with TRBJ1-1; 9 nucleotides align to TRBD1. Germline V gene lookup returns CDR1 SGHRS and CDR2 YFSETQ. The CDR3 contains 15 residues. Trimming took 3 bases from V and 1 from J; bases not matched to a gene: 4. Here the CDR3 DNA reads TGCGCCAGCAGCTCAACAGGGGGCAGGAACACTGAAGCTTTCTTT. Encoded protein: CASSSTGGRNTEAFF.

The rearrangement joins TRBV5-1 to TRBJ2-1, with 9 nucleotides matching TRBD2. The CDR3 extends over 16 amino acids. From germline, CDR1 is SGHRS and CDR2 YFSETQ. J gave up 8 bases and V 4 bases, and 13 bases lay outside the gene matches. The CDR3 sequence: CASSLLLAGSGDEQFF. The CDR3 DNA reads TGCGCCAGCAGCCTCCTGCTAGCGGGGTCAGGGGATGAGCAGTTCTTC.

This chain links TRBV2 with TRBJ1-5; tentatively, D is TRBD1 (6 bases). Germline CDR1 is SNHLY and CDR2 is FYNNEI. Trimming shortened V by 3 bases and J by 9 bases, and 12 bases separated the two germline ends. This CDR3 has 13 residues. The CDR3, as DNA: TGTGCCAGCAGTGAGGCAGGGGCAGGGCCCCAGCATTTT. This codes for CASSEAGAGPQHF.

The V and J genes are TRBV5-1 and TRBJ2-3; TRBD2 agrees at 9 bases. Germline V gives CDR1 SGHRS, CDR2 YFSETQ. The CDR3 extends over 16 amino acids. Losses at the gene ends were 1 base for V and 1 base for J; bases not matched to a gene: 4. The CDR3 nucleotides are TGCGCCAGCAGCTTGCGACTAGCGGAGGGCACAGATACGCAGTATTTT. Translated: CASSLRLAEGTDTQYF.

The genes are TRBV24-1 and TRBJ2-5; no definite D call. Trimming left V 4 bases short and J 0 bases short, with 5 bases between. This CDR3 is 13 amino acids long. Germline V lookup: CDR1 KGHDR, CDR2 SFDVKD. The CDR3: CATSDEYQETQYF. CDR3 in DNA: TGTGCCACCAGTGACGAGTACCAAGAGACCCAGTACTTC.

This chain joins TRBV7-2 and TRBJ1-5, with D perhaps TRBD1 (6 bases). Looked up from germline, CDR1 is SGHTA and CDR2 is FQGNSA. The V and J ends lost 4 bases and 1 base respectively, with 8 bases between them. The CDR3 contains 14 residues. CDR3 protein: CASSSGQSNQPQHF. CDR3 nucleotides: TGTGCCAGCAGCTCCGGACAGAGCAATCAGCCCCAGCATTTT.

The V call is TRBV10-3, the J call TRBJ1-2; 10 bases align to TRBD1. Losses at the gene ends were 5 bases for V and 2 bases for J; bases not matched to a gene: 5. The CDR3 runs to 15 residues. Germline assignment: CDR1 ENHRY and CDR2 SYGVKD. The CDR3: CAISSGTGDNYGYTF. DNA of the CDR3: TGTGCCATCAGTTCCGGGACAGGGGACAACTATGGCTACACCTTC.

The V gene is TRBV2, the J gene TRBJ2-7; D is possibly TRBD2 (5 bases). The CDR3 is made up of 12 amino acids. V shed 6 bases and J shed 2 bases, with 8 bases lying between them. In germline, CDR1 is SNHLY, CDR2 FYNNEI. For the CDR3, the DNA is TGTGCCAGCAGAAAGGAGGCCTACGAGCAGTACTTC. Translation: CASRKEAYEQYF.

DNA for the CDR3: TGTGCCAGCAGCGTAGCTGGAGGGGCAGGGGAAAAACTGTTTTTT. Translation: CASSVAGGAGEKLFF. The gene calls are TRBV9 and TRBJ1-4; weak D call: TRBD1 (5 bases). This CDR3 is built from 15 residues. Looked up from germline, CDR1 is SGDLS and CDR2 is YYNGEE. V lost 0 bases to trimming and J lost 8 bases, with 14 bases between them.